This record looks at one T cell receptor beta chain sequence and its context. This entry belongs to a study of technical replicates of blood from several donors. From germline, CDR1 is MNHEY and CDR2 SVGAGI. The CDR3 has 14 amino acids. V lost 8 bases and J lost 5, with 15 bases in between. Repertoires were generated with immunoSEQ multiplex PCR, while TCRdb's copy carries only in-frame clones and drops some. The sample holds roughly 70,000 clones; 90% to 95% are singletons and the top ten take approximately 0.25%. The specimen was T cells isolated from PBMCs. This sequence joins TRBV6-5 and TRBJ1-4, with a possible D match to TRBD1 (6 bases). This TCR was sampled from a human donor in good health. CDR3 region: CASRPRGSNEKLFF. The CDR3, as DNA: TGTGCCAGCCGCCCAAGGGGGTCAAATGAAAAACTGTTTTTT.